This passage covers 30 T cell receptor beta chains from one sample sequenced in a study of long-term antiretroviral therapy in people with HIV. At survey level, the immunoSEQ assay was run in its v3.0 version. Sequencing used immunoSEQ multiplex PCR; TCRdb keeps in-frame clones, though not all of them. Among more than 15,000 clones listed, 65% to 85% were seen once. Sample: unsorted PBMCs, taken about 1.3 years before starting antiretroviral therapy. These receptors originate from a man aged 30-40 years with HIV.

The chain uses TRBV2 and TRBJ1-2; D not certain. V gave up 5 bases and J gave up 3 bases, with 13 bases separating them. The CDR3 consists of 14 residues. Germline lookup yields CDR1 SNHLY and CDR2 FYNNEI. The CDR3 spells CASSLDGMHYGYTF. The CDR3 coding sequence is TGTGCCAGCAGTCTAGACGGGATGCACTATGGCTACACCTTC.

This clone was detected only a few times. The rearrangement uses TRBV28 and TRBJ1-2; possible D gene TRBD1, 5 bases. Trimming shortened V by 7 bases and J by 6 bases, and 15 bases separated the two germline ends. This CDR3 is built from 13 residues. The germline gives CDR1 MDHEN, CDR2 SYDVKM. The CDR3 sequence is CASNLGGVNGYTF. The CDR3 region has the DNA TGTGCCAGCAACCTGGGAGGGGTCAATGGCTACACCTTC.

This clone was counted a single time. V and J are TRBV27 and TRBJ1-2; TRBD1 matches at 9 bases. V lost 6 bases to trimming and J lost 3 bases; unmatched junction nucleotides: 8. Germline-derived CDR1 and CDR2 are MNHEY and SMNVEV (reference sequence). CDR3 length: 15 amino acids. The CDR3 sequence: CASRPAGTGYYGYTF. CDR3 DNA: TGTGCCAGCAGACCCGCCGGGACAGGGTACTATGGCTACACCTTC.

This clone qualifies as medium-sized. The chain carries TRBV7-3 and TRBJ1-2; D call uncertain. The length of the CDR3 is 13 residues. The V and J ends lost 1 base and 0 bases respectively, with 3 bases between them. CDR1 and CDR2 (germline): SGHTA, FQGTGA. Here the CDR3 reads CASSLNPNYGYTF. The CDR3 DNA sequence: TGTGCCAGCAGCTTAAACCCTAACTATGGCTACACCTTC.

The gene calls are TRBV5-4 and TRBJ2-7, with D perhaps being TRBD1 or TRBD2 (5 bases each). Looked up from germline, CDR1 is SGHNT and CDR2 is YYREEE (reference sequence). The CDR3 covers 12 residues. V lost 4 bases and J 3 bases, leaving 8 bases between the germline ends. The DNA of the CDR3 is TGTGCCAGCAGCCGGGACCGCTACGAGCAGTACTTC. As protein: CASSRDRYEQYF. Combining the CDR3 with reference TRBV5-4 and TRBJ2-7 gives the whole variable domain ETGVTQSPTHLIKTRGQQVTLRCSSQSGHNTVSWYQQALGQGPQFIFQYYREEENGRGNFPPRFSGLQFPNYSSELNVNALELDDSALYLCASSRDRYEQYFGPGTRLTVT.

The chain combines TRBV7-3 with TRBJ2-3, with TRBD2 matching over 8 bases. Germline CDR1 reads SGHTA; CDR2 reads FQGTGA. Germline trimming cut 2 bases from V and 3 bases from J; bases unmatched to any gene: 4. The CDR3 has 15 residues. In DNA form, the CDR3 reads TGTGCCAGCAGCTTAGGAGAGCGGGAGACAGATACGCAGTATTTT. Protein: CASSLGERETDTQYF.

This sequence joins TRBV2 and TRBJ1-2; D not certain. The CDR3 runs to 12 residues. CDR1 is SNHLY and CDR2 is FYNNEI in the germline V gene. The V end lost 2 bases, the J end lost 5 bases, and 6 bases lay between the germline ends. The CDR3 DNA reads TGTGCCAGCAGTGAATCGAGTTATGGCTACACCTTC. Its protein product is CASSESSYGYTF.

The V gene is TRBV29-1, the J gene TRBJ2-4, with D tentatively TRBD2 (5 bases). This CDR3 region has 12 residues. CDR1 is SQVTM and CDR2 is ANQGSEA in the germline V gene. V lost 1 base and J 8 bases, leaving 9 bases between the germline ends. In DNA, the CDR3 is TGCAGCGTTGAAGGGGAGCGGTACATTCAGTACTTC. This gives the protein CSVEGERYIQYF.

As DNA, the CDR3 is TGCGCCAGCAGGTCTGGTGGCGCCGCTGAAGCTTTCTTT. It encodes CASRSGGAAEAFF. The genes are TRBV5-1 and TRBJ1-1; D gene ambiguous. CDR1 is SGHRS, CDR2 YFSETQ, per germline. Trimming shortened V by 5 bases and J by 6 bases, and 14 bases separated the two germline ends. The CDR3 runs 13 residues. Based on the CDR3 plus reference TRBV5-1 and TRBJ1-1, the full variable domain is KAGVTQTPRYLIKTRGQQVTLSCSPISGHRSVSWYQQTPGQGLQFLFEYFSETQRNKGNFPGRFSGRQFSNSRSEMNVSTLELGDSALYLCASRSGGAAEAFFGQGTRLTVV.

The V call is TRBV11-2, the J call TRBJ2-7; TRBD1 agrees at 7 bases. The V gene's germline CDR1 is SGHAT and CDR2 FQNNGV. V was clipped by 4 bases and J by 2 bases; unmatched bases: 11. The CDR3 contains 16 residues. The CDR3 DNA reads TGTGCCAGCAGCTCCAACACCGGGACAGCCGCCTACGAGCAGTACTTC. This translates into CASSSNTGTAAYEQYF.

In its sample, this clone is medium-sized. This sequence joins TRBV6-6 and TRBJ2-3, with 7 bases identical to TRBD2. The CDR3 spans 15 residues. Germline CDR1 and CDR2: MNHNY and SVGAGI (reference sequence). Unmatched junction bases numbered 6, after V lost 2 bases and J lost 4 bases. CDR3 region: CASSYVAGASDTQYF. CDR3 bases: TGTGCCAGCAGTTACGTTGCGGGAGCCTCAGATACGCAGTATTTT.

This clone is medium-sized. The chain recombines TRBV14 with TRBJ2-7; 7 nucleotides match TRBD1. This CDR3 has 14 amino acids. Germline V CDR1 and CDR2: SGHDN, FVKESK. The trim removed 0 bases at V and 4 bases at J, leaving 3 bases unmatched. The CDR3 spells CASSQETGWYEQYF. CDR3 nucleotide sequence: TGTGCCAGCAGCCAAGAGACAGGGTGGTACGAGCAGTACTTC.

The chain has TRBV18 and TRBJ2-4; 11 nucleotides agree with TRBD2. Germline trimming cut 5 bases from V and 6 bases from J; bases unmatched to any gene: 9. Germline assignment: CDR1 KGHSH and CDR2 LQKENI. The CDR3 is 16 amino acids. The CDR3 sequence: CASSTASGRSGNIQYF. The CDR3 coding sequence is TGTGCCAGCTCAACGGCTAGCGGGAGGAGTGGAAACATTCAGTACTTC. Combining the CDR3 with reference TRBV18 and TRBJ2-4 gives the whole variable domain NAGVMQNPRHLVRRRGQEARLRCSPMKGHSHVYWYRQLPEEGLKFMVYLQKENIIDESGMPKERFSAEFPKEGPSILRIQQVVRGDSAAYFCASSTASGRSGNIQYFGAGTRLSVL.

The genes are TRBV9 and TRBJ1-4; D remains unclear. The germline V and J ends were trimmed by 1 base and 3 bases, with 10 bases remaining between them. From germline, CDR1 is SGDLS and CDR2 YYNGEE. This CDR3 region has 15 residues. The CDR3 DNA sequence: TGTGCCAGCAGCGTATCGCGGACTTCTAATGAAAAACTGTTTTTT. It specifies CASSVSRTSNEKLFF.

V gene TRBV10-3 combines with J gene TRBJ2-1; 7 bases match TRBD2. The CDR3 length is 14 residues. Germline-derived CDR1 and CDR2 are ENHRY and SYGVKD. V was pared by 7 bases and J by 7 bases, with 10 bases of the junction left unmatched. CDR3 loop: CAINIAGLPNEQFF. The CDR3 DNA sequence: TGTGCCATCAATATAGCGGGTCTACCAAATGAGCAGTTCTTC.

The chain recombines TRBV10-3 with TRBJ2-3; possibly TRBD1 or TRBD2 for D (7 bases each). Trimming stripped 11 bases from V and 4 bases from J, with 16 bases between. The germline CDR1 and CDR2 sequences are ENHRY and SYGVKD. CDR3 size: 13 residues. CDR3 amino acids: CASGRDSPDTQYF. In nucleotides, the CDR3 is TGTGCCTCAGGGAGGGACAGCCCAGATACGCAGTATTTT.

V usage is TRBV30 and J usage is TRBJ2-1; tentative D call: TRBD1 (6 bases). CDR1 is GTSNPN and CDR2 is SVGIG in the germline V gene (reference sequence). The CDR3 is 12 amino acids. Deletions cut 4 bases from V and 6 bases from J, with 10 bases between. This chain's CDR3 is CAWMKDSNEQFF. In DNA, the CDR3 is TGTGCCTGGATGAAGGACAGCAATGAGCAGTTCTTC.

CDR3 in amino acids: CASSQTIHYEQFF. The CDR3 bases are TGCGCCAGCAGCCAAACGATCCATTATGAGCAGTTCTTC. The chain carries TRBV4-1 and TRBJ2-1, with D unclear. CDR1 is MGHRA and CDR2 is YSYEKL in the germline V gene. The CDR3 sequence is 13 residues long. Trimming removed 2 bases at V and 8 bases at J, with 10 bases between.

V and J are TRBV11-2 and TRBJ2-3; TRBD2 is a possible D gene (5 bases). Germline loops: CDR1 SGHAT, CDR2 FQNNGV. The CDR3 contains 14 residues. V lost 11 bases to trimming and J lost 0 bases, with 15 bases between them. CDR3 sequence reads: CALLARGSTDTQYF. Here the CDR3 DNA reads TGTGCCCTATTAGCCCGAGGGAGCACAGATACGCAGTATTTT.

The V call is TRBV6-5, the J call TRBJ1-1; 8 bases line up with TRBD1. The CDR3 contains 15 residues. Germline lookup yields CDR1 MNHEY and CDR2 SVGAGI. The V segment lost 6 bases and the J segment 3 bases; nucleotides outside the gene matches: 9. The CDR3 coding sequence is TGTGCCAGCAGCCCGACAGGGGCGCGGTACACTGAAGCTTTCTTT. It translates to CASSPTGARYTEAFF.

V is TRBV2 and J is TRBJ2-5, with TRBD2 identical over 9 bases. V lost 2 bases and J lost 5; bases outside the gene matches: 6. CDR3 length: 15 amino acids. Germline V gene lookup returns CDR1 SNHLY and CDR2 FYNNEI. CDR3 in amino acids: CASSEIGLASETQYF. The CDR3 coding sequence is TGTGCCAGCAGTGAAATAGGACTAGCGTCTGAGACCCAGTACTTC.

The rearrangement links TRBV11-2 to TRBJ2-7; 8 bases agree with TRBD1. CDR3 length equals 12 residues. Germline V lookup: CDR1 SGHAT, CDR2 FQNNGV. The V gene end was trimmed by 3 bases and the J gene end by 5 bases; junction bases not matched to a gene: 0. The CDR3 DNA reads as TGTGCCAGCAGCTTGGACAGGGACGAGCAGTACTTC. Protein sequence: CASSLDRDEQYF.

CDR3 sequence: CSVGFGGLEAFF. DNA for the CDR3: TGCAGCGTTGGGTTCGGGGGCCTGGAAGCTTTCTTT. The chain recombines TRBV29-1 with TRBJ1-1, with D maybe TRBD1 (6 bases). Germline V CDR1 and CDR2: SQVTM, ANQGSEA. Trimming left V 4 bases short and J 8 bases short, with 14 bases between. This CDR3 contains 12 residues.

Here the CDR3 reads CASTPYADTEAFF. The CDR3 DNA reads TGTGCCAGCACCCCCTACGCGGACACTGAAGCTTTCTTT. The gene calls are TRBV5-4 and TRBJ1-1; D ambiguous. Germline V lookup: CDR1 SGHNT, CDR2 YYREEE (reference sequence). Trimming removed 6 bases at V and 3 bases at J, with 12 bases between. The CDR3 is made up of 13 amino acids.

The chain links TRBV5-1 to TRBJ2-7; no clear D gene. Germline assignment: CDR1 SGHRS and CDR2 YFSETQ. Trimming pared 4 bases from V and 7 bases from J, leaving 27 bases between. CDR3 size: 17 residues. CDR3 sequence reads: CASSPEGSLVTLREQYF. The CDR3 DNA sequence: TGCGCCAGCAGCCCCGAAGGATCCCTAGTTACCCTCCGTGAGCAGTACTTC.

V is TRBV18 and J is TRBJ2-7; 7 bases map to TRBD1. J lost 7 bases, V lost 2 bases, and 14 bases had no gene match. Germline CDR1 reads KGHSH; CDR2 reads LQKENI. The CDR3 contains 16 residues. The CDR3 reads CASSPIFRTGPGEQYF. DNA for the CDR3: TGTGCCAGCTCACCAATCTTTAGGACAGGCCCTGGGGAGCAGTACTTC.

This chain connects TRBV6-1 to TRBJ1-2, with D hard to call. This CDR3 is 14 amino acids long. The V gene's germline CDR1 is MNHNS and CDR2 SASEGT. V dropped 0 bases and J dropped 8 bases, with 13 bases sitting between them. CDR3 amino acids: CASSEALPMRGYTF. In DNA form, the CDR3 reads TGTGCCAGCAGTGAAGCTCTTCCCATGCGGGGCTACACCTTC.

This clone has just one count. The chain joins TRBV19 to TRBJ2-3; 9 positions match TRBD2. Germline values: CDR1 LNHDA, CDR2 SQIVND (reference sequence). The length of the CDR3 is 13 residues. V trimming: 6 bases; J trimming: 5 bases; junction bases outside the gene matches: 3. CDR3 sequence: CASRSSGEDTQYF. CDR3 bases: TGTGCCAGTAGATCTAGCGGGGAAGATACGCAGTATTTT.

The chain is built from TRBV27 and TRBJ2-7, with a weak D call TRBD2 (6 bases). In germline, CDR1 is MNHEY, CDR2 SMNVEV (reference sequence). The CDR3 runs 15 residues. Trimming removed 0 bases at V and 2 bases at J, with 11 bases between. This chain's CDR3 is CASSLSSGGAYEQYF. The CDR3 coding sequence is TGTGCCAGCAGTTTATCTTCCGGGGGAGCCTACGAGCAGTACTTC.

The rearrangement joins TRBV6-5 to TRBJ1-2, with D uncertain. From germline, CDR1 is MNHEY and CDR2 SVGAGI. CDR3 length equals 13 residues. V lost 5 bases and J 3 bases, leaving 10 bases between the germline ends. Here the CDR3 reads CASSPGADYGYTF. DNA of the CDR3: TGTGCCAGCAGTCCCGGCGCAGACTATGGCTACACCTTC.